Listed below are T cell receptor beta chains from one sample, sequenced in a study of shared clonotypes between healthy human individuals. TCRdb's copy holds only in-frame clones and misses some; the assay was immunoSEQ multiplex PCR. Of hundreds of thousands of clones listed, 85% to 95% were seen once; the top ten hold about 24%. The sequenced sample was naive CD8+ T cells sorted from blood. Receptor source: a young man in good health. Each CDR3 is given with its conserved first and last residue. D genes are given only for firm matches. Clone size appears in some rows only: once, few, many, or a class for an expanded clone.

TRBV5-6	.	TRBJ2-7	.	TGTGCCAGCAGCTTGGGGCGCGACATTGGCTACGAGCAGTACTTC	CASSLGRDIGYEQYF
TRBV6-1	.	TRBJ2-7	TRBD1	TGTGCCAGCACCTTTGGACAGGTCTACGAGCAGTACTTC	CASTFGQVYEQYF
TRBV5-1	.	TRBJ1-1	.	TGCGCCAGCAGCCCGAGGGTTCAGGGGAACACTGAAGCTTTCTTT	CASSPRVQGNTEAFF
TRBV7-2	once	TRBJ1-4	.	TGTGCCAGCAGCTTCGGGGGGCAGGCTAATGAAAAACTGTTTTTT	CASSFGGQANEKLFF
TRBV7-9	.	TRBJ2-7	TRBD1	TGTGCCAGCAGCTTAGTACAGGGGTTTTACGAGCAGTACTTC	CASSLVQGFYEQYF
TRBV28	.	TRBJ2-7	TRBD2	TGTGCCAGCAGTGCCCTAGCGGGAGGCTTCGTTTACGAGCAGTACTTC	CASSALAGGFVYEQYF
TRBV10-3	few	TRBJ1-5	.	TGTGCCAGCGCCATCAGTGAGAGTCAGCCCCAGCATTTT	CASAISESQPQHF
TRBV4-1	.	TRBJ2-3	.	TGCGCCAGCAGCCAACTGAGCGGAGACACAGATACGCAGTATTTT	CASSQLSGDTDTQYF
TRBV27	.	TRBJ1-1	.	TGTGCCAGCAGTTTATCGCCTGGTTTGAACACTGAAGCTTTCTTT	CASSLSPGLNTEAFF
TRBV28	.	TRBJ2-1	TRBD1	TGTGCCAGCAGTTACTATCCTTGGGACAGGAACTACAATGAGCAGTTCTTC	CASSYYPWDRNYNEQFF
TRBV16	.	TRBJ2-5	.	TGTGCCAGCAGCCATGGAGAGACCCAGTACTTC	CASSHGETQYF
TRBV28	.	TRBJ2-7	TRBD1	TGTGCCACCTTAACCCAGACAGGGACCTCCTACGAGCAGTACTTC	CATLTQTGTSYEQYF
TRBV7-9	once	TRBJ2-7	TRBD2	TGTGCCAGCAGCCCCACTGCGGGAGGTCGGTGGGAGCAGTACTTC	CASSPTAGGRWEQYF
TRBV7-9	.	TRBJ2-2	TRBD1	TGTGCCAGCAGCTTAGAAGGACAGGGGTTGGCCGGGGAGCTGTTTTTT	CASSLEGQGLAGELFF